This TCR beta chain appears in the sequencing data of a study of T cell repertoires in cytomegalovirus infection. Study details: Public TCR beta signatures indicated both CMV infection and matching HLA type. Points from the study as a whole: Using cumulative public TCR beta family frequency, the authors identified those who carried CMV together with the relevant HLA. In two of eight donors, the top clonotype was HLA-C-restricted CMV-specific.

The CDR3 contains 12 residues. Germline assignment: CDR1 DFQATT and CDR2 SNEGSKA (reference sequence). Trimming stripped 3 bases from V and 1 base from J, with 7 bases between. On this clonotype itself: What it binds is unknown.

One entry per CDR3 protein results from TCRdb running MiXCR on the reads. The table shows under 350,000 distinct CDR3 sequences, with approximately 8.9% occurring only once. The material sequenced was PBMCs. This rearrangement joins TRBV20-1 to TRBJ2-7; D gene uncertain. This TCR came from a human donor in good health (CMV status not recorded). Some clones in this sample may be carry-over from other donors' samples. DNA of the CDR3: TGCAGTGCTAGTCGCATTTCCTACGAGCAGTACTTC. It specifies CSASRISYEQYF.